This T cell receptor beta chain was obtained from a study of response to subunit inactivated influenza vaccine. TCRdb ran MiXCR on the RT-PCR reads and lists one entry per CDR3 protein. Counted here are around 580,000 distinct CDR3 sequences, 11% to 15% occurring once; the ten biggest clones make up approximately 10%. The germline gives CDR1 DFQATT, CDR2 SNEGSKA (reference sequence). Trimming removed 3 bases from V and 3 bases from J; junction bases left unmatched: 8. This CDR3 comprises 16 residues. This clonotype was counted only a few times. Antigen specificity is unknown. Study results and caveats: A suggestion made by the authors is that each seasonal influenza vaccination recruits few new T cells.

Here the sequenced sample was PBMCs from blood, taken 11 to 12 days after vaccination. The V gene is TRBV20-1, the J gene TRBJ2-3, with 11 positions matching TRBD2. The clonotype comes from a man aged 45-65 years who received an inactivated influenza vaccine. For the CDR3, the DNA is TGCAGTGCTAGCGGCCTAGCGGGAGGCGGAACAGATACGCAGTATTTT. Amino acid sequence: CSASGLAGGGTDTQYF.